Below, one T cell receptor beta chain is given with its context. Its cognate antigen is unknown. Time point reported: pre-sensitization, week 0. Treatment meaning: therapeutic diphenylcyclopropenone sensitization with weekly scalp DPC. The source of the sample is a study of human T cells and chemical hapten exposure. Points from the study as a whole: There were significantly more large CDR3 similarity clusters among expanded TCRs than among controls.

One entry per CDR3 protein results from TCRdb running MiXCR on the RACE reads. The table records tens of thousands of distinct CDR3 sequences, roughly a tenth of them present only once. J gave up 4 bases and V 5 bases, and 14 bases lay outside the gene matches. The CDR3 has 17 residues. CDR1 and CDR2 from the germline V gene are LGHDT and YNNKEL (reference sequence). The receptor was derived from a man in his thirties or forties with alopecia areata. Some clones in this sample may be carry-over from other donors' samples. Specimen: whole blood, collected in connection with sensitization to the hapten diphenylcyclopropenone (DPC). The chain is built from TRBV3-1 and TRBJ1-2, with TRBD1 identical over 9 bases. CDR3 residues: CASSTRQGGGFGYGYTF. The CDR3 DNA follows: TGTGCCAGCAGCACCCGACAGGGGGGGGGTTTTGGCTATGGCTACACCTTC.